The 2 T cell receptor beta chains in this list originate from one sample, sequenced in a study of T cells in localized non-small cell lung cancer. Produced via immunoSEQ multiplex PCR; TCRdb's table is partial and in-frame only. The profile covers about 2,500 clones, with about a quarter appearing a single time and 15% taken by the ten largest. Sequenced here: lung tumor tissue, sampled before any cancer treatment. These receptors were obtained from a female donor older than 55 with stage I lung adenocarcinoma.

This chain uses TRBV5-1 with TRBJ1-5; TRBD1 aligns across 9 bases. Germline loops: CDR1 SGHRS, CDR2 YFSETQ. Trimming removed 4 bases from V and 7 bases from J; junction bases left unmatched: 18. This CDR3 has 18 residues. CDR3 DNA sequence: TGCGCCAGCAGCCGAGAACCCGATACCGGGACAGGGTTACAGCCCCAGCATTTT. Translation: CASSREPDTGTGLQPQHF.

This clone is a singleton in its sample. The V call is TRBV19, the J call TRBJ2-1; a weak D match, TRBD2 (6 bases). V was cut by 0 bases and J by 5 bases, with 8 bases left in between. Germline V gene sequence: CDR1 LNHDA, CDR2 SQIVND (reference sequence). The CDR3 consists of 14 residues. The CDR3 DNA is TGTGCCAGTAGTATAGATAGCGGACACAATGAGCAGTTCTTC. This encodes CASSIDSGHNEQFF.